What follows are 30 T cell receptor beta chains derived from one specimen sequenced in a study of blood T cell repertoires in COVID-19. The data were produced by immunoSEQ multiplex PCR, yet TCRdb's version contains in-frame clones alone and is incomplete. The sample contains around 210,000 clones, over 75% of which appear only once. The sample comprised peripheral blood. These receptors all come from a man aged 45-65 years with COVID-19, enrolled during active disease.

CDR3 bases: TGTGCCAGTCGGCGGCGGGGGTCCACTGAAGCTTTCTTT. The encoded protein is CASRRRGSTEAFF. The V gene is TRBV19, the J gene TRBJ1-1, with D maybe TRBD1 (5 bases). The CDR3 sequence is 13 residues long. In germline, CDR1 is LNHDA, CDR2 SQIVND (reference sequence). The V gene lost 8 bases and the J gene lost 4 bases, with 14 bases spanning the gap.

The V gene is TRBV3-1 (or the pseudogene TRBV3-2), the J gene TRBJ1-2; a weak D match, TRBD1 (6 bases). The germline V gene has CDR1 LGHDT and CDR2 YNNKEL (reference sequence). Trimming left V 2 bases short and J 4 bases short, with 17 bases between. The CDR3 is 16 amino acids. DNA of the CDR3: TGTGCCAGCAGCCAAATCTTGTGGGGGCAGGTCTATGGCTACACCTTC. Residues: CASSQILWGQVYGYTF.

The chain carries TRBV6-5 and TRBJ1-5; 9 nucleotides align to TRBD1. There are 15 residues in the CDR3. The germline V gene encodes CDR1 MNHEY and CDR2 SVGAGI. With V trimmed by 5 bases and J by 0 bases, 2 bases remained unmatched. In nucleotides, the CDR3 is TGTGCCAGCAGTCTGGGACAGGGTAGCAATCAGCCCCAGCATTTT. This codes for CASSLGQGSNQPQHF.

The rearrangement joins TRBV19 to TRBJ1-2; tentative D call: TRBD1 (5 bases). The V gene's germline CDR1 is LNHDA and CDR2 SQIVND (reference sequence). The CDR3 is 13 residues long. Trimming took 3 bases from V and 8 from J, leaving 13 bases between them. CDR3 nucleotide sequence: TGTGCCAGTAGTATCCGACAGTTGAGCGGCTACACCTTC. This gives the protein CASSIRQLSGYTF.

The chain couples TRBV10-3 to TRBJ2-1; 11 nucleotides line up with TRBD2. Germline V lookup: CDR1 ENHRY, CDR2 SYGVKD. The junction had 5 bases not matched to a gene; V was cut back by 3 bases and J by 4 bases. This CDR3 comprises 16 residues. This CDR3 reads CAISDPGTSGYNEQFF. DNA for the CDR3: TGTGCCATCAGTGACCCCGGGACTAGCGGTTACAATGAGCAGTTCTTC.

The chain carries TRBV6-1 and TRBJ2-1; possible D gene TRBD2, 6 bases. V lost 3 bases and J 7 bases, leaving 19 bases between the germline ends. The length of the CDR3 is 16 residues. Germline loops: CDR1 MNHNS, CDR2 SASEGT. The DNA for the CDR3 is TGTGCCAGCAGTGATGAGGAACGACTAGTCAGGAATGAGCAGTTCTTC. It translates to CASSDEERLVRNEQFF.

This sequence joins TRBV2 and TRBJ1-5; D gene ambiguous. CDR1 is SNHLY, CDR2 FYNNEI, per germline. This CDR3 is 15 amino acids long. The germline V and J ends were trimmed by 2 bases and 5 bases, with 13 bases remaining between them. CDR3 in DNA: TGTGCCAGCAGTGAACTCGTCGGCGGGGATCAGCCCCAGCATTTT. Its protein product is CASSELVGGDQPQHF.

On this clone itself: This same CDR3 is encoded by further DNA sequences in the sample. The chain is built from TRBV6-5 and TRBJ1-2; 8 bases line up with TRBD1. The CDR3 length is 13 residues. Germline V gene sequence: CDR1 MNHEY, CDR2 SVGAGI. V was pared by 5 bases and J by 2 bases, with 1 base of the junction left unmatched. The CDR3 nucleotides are TGTGCCAGCAGTCGGACAGGGAACTATGGCTACACCTTC. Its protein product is CASSRTGNYGYTF.

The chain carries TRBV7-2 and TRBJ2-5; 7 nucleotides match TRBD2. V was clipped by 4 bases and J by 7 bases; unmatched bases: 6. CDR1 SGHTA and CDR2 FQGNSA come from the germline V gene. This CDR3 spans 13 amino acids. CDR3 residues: CASSSDGEGTQYF. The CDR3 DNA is TGTGCCAGCAGCTCCGACGGGGAGGGGACCCAGTACTTC.

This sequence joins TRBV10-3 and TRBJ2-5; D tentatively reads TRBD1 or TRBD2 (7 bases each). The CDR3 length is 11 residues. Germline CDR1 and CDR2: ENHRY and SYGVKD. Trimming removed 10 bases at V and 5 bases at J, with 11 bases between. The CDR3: CATRGGETQYF. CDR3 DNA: TGTGCCACCAGGGGGGGGGAGACCCAGTACTTC.

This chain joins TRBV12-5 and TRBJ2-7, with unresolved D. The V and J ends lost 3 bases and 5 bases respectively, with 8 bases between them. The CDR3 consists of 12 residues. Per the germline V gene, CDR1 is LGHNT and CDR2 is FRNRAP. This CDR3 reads CASGLQPHEQYF. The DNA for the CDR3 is TGTGCTAGTGGTTTACAGCCCCACGAGCAGTACTTC.

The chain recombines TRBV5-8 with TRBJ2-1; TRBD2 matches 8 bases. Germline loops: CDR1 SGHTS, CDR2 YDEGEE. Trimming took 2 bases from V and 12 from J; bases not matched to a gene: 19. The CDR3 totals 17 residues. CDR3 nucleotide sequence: TGTGCCAGCAGCTTAGGACTAGCCCGGGATCAATTGGCAGGGCAGTTCTTC. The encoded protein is CASSLGLARDQLAGQFF.

The CDR3 is CASSYSRATNEKLFF. For the CDR3, the DNA is TGTGCCAGCAGTTACTCCAGGGCAACTAATGAAAAACTGTTTTTT. The chain joins TRBV6-5 to TRBJ1-4, with D perhaps matching TRBD1 (5 bases). The CDR3 loop spans 15 amino acids. Germline V lookup: CDR1 MNHEY, CDR2 SVGAGI. Trimming took 0 bases from V and 0 from J, leaving 5 bases between them.

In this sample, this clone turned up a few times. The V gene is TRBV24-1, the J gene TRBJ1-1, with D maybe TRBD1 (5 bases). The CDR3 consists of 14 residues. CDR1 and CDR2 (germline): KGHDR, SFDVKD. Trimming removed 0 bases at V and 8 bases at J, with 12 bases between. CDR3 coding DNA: TGTGCCACCAGTGATTTGCTTTACCGACAGGAAGCTTTCTTT. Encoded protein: CATSDLLYRQEAFF.

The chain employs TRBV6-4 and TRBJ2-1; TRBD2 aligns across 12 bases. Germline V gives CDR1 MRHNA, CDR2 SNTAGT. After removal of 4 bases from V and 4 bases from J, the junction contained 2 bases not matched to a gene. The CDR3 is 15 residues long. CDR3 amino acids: CASSVLAGGYNEQFF. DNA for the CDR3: TGTGCCAGCAGTGTACTAGCGGGAGGTTACAATGAGCAGTTCTTC.

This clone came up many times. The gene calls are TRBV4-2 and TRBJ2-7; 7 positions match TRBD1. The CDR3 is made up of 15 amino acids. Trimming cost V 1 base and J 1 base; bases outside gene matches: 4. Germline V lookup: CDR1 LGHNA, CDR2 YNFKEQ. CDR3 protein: CASSQGQGSSYEQYF. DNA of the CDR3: TGTGCCAGCAGCCAAGGACAGGGTAGTTCCTACGAGCAGTACTTC.

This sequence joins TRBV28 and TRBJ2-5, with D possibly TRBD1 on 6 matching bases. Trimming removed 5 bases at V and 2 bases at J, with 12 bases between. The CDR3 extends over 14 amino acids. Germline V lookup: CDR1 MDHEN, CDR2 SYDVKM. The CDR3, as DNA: TGTGCCAGCAGTGAAACAGGGAGTCAAGAGACCCAGTACTTC. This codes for CASSETGSQETQYF. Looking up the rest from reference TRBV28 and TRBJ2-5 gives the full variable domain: DVKVTQSSRYLVKRTGEKVFLECVQDMDHENMFWYRQDPGLGLRLIYFSYDVKMKEKGDIPEGYSVSREKKERFSLILESASTNQTSMYLCASSETGSQETQYFGPGTRLLVL.

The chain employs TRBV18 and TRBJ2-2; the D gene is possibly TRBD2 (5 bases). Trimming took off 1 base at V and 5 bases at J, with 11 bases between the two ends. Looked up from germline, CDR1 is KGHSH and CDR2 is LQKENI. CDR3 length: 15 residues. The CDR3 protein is CASSPQGPGTGELFF. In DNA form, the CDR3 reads TGTGCCAGCTCACCACAAGGGCCGGGGACCGGGGAGCTGTTTTTT. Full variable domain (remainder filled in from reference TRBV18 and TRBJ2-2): NAGVMQNPRHLVRRRGQEARLRCSPMKGHSHVYWYRQLPEEGLKFMVYLQKENIIDESGMPKERFSAEFPKEGPSILRIQQVVRGDSAAYFCASSPQGPGTGELFFGEGSRLTVL.

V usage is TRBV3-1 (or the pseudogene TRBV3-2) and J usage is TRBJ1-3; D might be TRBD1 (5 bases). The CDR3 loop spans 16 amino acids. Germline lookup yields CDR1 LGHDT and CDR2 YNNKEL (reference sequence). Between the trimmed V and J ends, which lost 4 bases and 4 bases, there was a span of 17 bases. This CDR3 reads CASSLGTGGRGNTIYF. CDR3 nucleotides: TGTGCCAGCAGCCTAGGGACTGGCGGACGAGGAAACACCATATATTTT.

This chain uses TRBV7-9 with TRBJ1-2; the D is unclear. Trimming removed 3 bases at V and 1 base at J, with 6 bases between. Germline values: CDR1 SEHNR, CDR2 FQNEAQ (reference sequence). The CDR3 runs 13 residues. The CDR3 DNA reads TGTGCCAGCAGCTTCGTATTTAACTATGGCTACACCTTC. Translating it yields CASSFVFNYGYTF.

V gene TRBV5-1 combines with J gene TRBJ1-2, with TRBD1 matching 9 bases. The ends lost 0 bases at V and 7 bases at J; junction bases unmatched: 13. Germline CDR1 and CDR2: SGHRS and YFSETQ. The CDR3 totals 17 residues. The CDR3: CASSLGLGTGNGGGYTF. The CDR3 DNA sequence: TGCGCCAGCAGCTTGGGGTTGGGGACAGGGAATGGCGGTGGCTACACCTTC.

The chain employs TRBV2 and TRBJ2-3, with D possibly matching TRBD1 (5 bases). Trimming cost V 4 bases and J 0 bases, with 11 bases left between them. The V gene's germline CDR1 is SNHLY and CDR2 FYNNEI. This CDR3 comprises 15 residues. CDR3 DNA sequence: TGTGCCAGCAGTGCAGGTTGGGGCAGCACAGATACGCAGTATTTT. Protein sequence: CASSAGWGSTDTQYF.

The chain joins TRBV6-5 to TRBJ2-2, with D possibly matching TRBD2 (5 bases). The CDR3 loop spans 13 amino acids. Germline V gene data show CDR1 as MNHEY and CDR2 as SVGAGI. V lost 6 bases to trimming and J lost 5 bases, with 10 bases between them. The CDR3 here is CASRLATTGELFF. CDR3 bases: TGTGCCAGCAGGTTAGCGACTACCGGGGAGCTGTTTTTT.

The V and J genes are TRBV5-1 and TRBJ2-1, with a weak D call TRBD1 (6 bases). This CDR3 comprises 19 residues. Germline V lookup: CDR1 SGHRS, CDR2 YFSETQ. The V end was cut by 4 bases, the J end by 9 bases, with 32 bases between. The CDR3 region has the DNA TGCGCCAGCAGCCGCAACCTACAGGGTCTCGAGAGGCTCAGCGTTGAGCAGTTCTTC. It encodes CASSRNLQGLERLSVEQFF.

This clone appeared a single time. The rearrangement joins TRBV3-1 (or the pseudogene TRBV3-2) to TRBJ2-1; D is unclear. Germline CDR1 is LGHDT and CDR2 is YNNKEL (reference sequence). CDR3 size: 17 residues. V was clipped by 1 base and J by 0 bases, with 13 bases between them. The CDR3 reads CASSQGAGKSSYNEQFF. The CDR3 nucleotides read TGTGCCAGCAGCCAAGGGGCAGGTAAGAGCTCCTACAATGAGCAGTTCTTC.

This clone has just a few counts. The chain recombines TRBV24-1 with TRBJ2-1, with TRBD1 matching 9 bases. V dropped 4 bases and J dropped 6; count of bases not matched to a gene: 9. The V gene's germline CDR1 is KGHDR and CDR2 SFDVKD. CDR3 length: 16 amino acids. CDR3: CATSEKGQGFFNEQFF. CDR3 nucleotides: TGTGCCACCAGTGAAAAGGGACAGGGTTTCTTCAATGAGCAGTTCTTC.

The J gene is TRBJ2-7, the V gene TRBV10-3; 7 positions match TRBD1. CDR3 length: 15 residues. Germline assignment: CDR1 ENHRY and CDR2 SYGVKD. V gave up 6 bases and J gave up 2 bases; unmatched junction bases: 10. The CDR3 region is CAIRSTGVKAYEQYF. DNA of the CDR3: TGTGCCATCAGGTCCACAGGGGTAAAAGCCTACGAGCAGTACTTC.

The CDR3 spells CAWSVSGGEQFF. CDR3 nucleotides: TGTGCCTGGAGTGTTTCCGGAGGCGAGCAGTTCTTC. The chain combines TRBV30 with TRBJ2-1; a weak D match, TRBD2 (5 bases). Germline lookup yields CDR1 GTSNPN and CDR2 SVGIG (reference sequence). V was cut by 0 bases and J by 10 bases, with 10 bases left in between. The CDR3 spans 12 residues.

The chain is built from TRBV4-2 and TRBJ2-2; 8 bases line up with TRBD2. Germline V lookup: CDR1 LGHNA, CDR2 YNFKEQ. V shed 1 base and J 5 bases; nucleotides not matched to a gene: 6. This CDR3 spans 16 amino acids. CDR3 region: CASSQVSGDGTGELFF. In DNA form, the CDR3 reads TGTGCCAGCAGCCAAGTTAGCGGGGATGGTACCGGGGAGCTGTTTTTT.

In DNA form, the CDR3 reads TGCGCCAGCAGCTTGGGAGACAGGGTCGGGACCCAGTACTTC. It translates to CASSLGDRVGTQYF. This chain joins TRBV5-1 and TRBJ2-5; 7 bases agree with TRBD1. Germline assignment: CDR1 SGHRS and CDR2 YFSETQ. The CDR3 is 14 amino acids. V was pared by 0 bases and J by 7 bases, with 6 bases of the junction left unmatched.